This T cell receptor (beta chain) is drawn from a study of OX40 agonist ivuxolimab in advanced cancers. Study-level background: Enrolled patients in dose escalation had cancers that were hepatocellular carcinoma, melanoma, renal cell or head and neck cancer.

In germline, CDR1 is SQVTM, CDR2 ANQGSEA. Germline trimming cut 3 bases from V and 2 bases from J; bases unmatched to any gene: 8. There are 15 residues in the CDR3. Method: immunoSEQ multiplex PCR; TCRdb's copy keeps in-frame clones and lacks some. Among about 160,000 clones, roughly 94% were seen once, and the ten largest hold 0.31%. Study-level findings and limits: Some nonresponders likewise displayed low normalized T-cell clonal expansion.

This clone was observed once. What it binds is not known. The material was CD4+ or CD8+ T cells sorted from blood, obtained in a trial of the OX40 agonist ivuxolimab. This chain connects TRBV29-1 to TRBJ1-2; TRBD1 matches at 8 bases. The TCR comes from an adult with an advanced solid tumor such as melanoma, head and neck, liver or kidney cancer. CDR3 loop: CSVDRQGKLNYGYTF. For the CDR3, the DNA is TGCAGCGTTGACCGACAGGGGAAATTAAACTATGGCTACACCTTC.